The sample holds one count of the clone carrying this T cell receptor (beta chain). The entry originates in a study of lymphopenia after photon versus proton radiotherapy. Using immunoSEQ multiplex PCR, the repertoire was profiled, and TCRdb retains in-frame clones only, with some absent. The profile covers about 65,000 clones, with approximately 87% appearing a single time and about a tenth taken by the ten largest. The CDR3 is 12 residues long. The germline V gene encodes CDR1 MNHEY and CDR2 SVGAGI. Between the trimmed V and J ends, which lost 6 bases and 4 bases, there was a span of 10 bases. This sequence was found in an older man with esophageal cancer. Material: peripheral blood, obtained from a patient treated with proton-based radiotherapy. The chain joins TRBV6-5 to TRBJ2-7; the D gene is possibly TRBD2 (6 bases). The CDR3 sequence: CASRSGGYEQYF. CDR3 DNA: TGTGCCAGCAGAAGTGGAGGGTACGAGCAGTACTTC.